One and the same sample provided the 22 T cell receptor beta chains below, sequenced in a study of regulatory T cells in long-lasting Graves disease. As for time point: newly diagnosed GD, antithyroid drugs for less than 3 months. Extracted RNA from PBMCs served as the source of the TCR library. According to the study, TCR beta libraries were built with iRepertoire HTBI primers and CDR3-region Arm-PCR. One entry per CDR3 protein results from TCRdb running MiXCR on the multiplex PCR reads. The top ten hold more than 15% of the sample, which has roughly 610,000 distinct CDR3 sequences, under 20% seen once. This sample was also put to use in a study of T cells in Graves' hyperthyroidism and ophthalmopathy.

Material: peripheral blood mononuclear cells (PBMCs), obtained at new diagnosis, from a patient treated with antithyroid drugs. The receptor set was obtained from a woman aged 25 to 39 with Graves disease.

The chain couples TRBV5-1 to TRBJ1-1; 7 bases match TRBD1. Per germline, CDR1 SGHRS and CDR2 YFSETQ. The CDR3 sequence is 15 residues long. Trimming took 1 base from V and 11 from J; bases not matched to a gene: 14. The CDR3 loop is CASSLPGTAIQGAFF. The CDR3 nucleotides read TGCGCCAGCAGCTTGCCCGGGACAGCCATTCAGGGGGCTTTCTTT.

The chain joins TRBV28 to TRBJ2-3; 9 bases are shared with TRBD2. Germline V CDR1 and CDR2: MDHEN, SYDVKM. This CDR3 has 15 residues. V lost 4 bases, J lost 2 bases, and 4 bases stayed unmatched. For the CDR3, the DNA is TGTGCCAGCAGTTCCGGGACTAGCTACACAGATACGCAGTATTTT. Protein product: CASSSGTSYTDTQYF.

This chain joins TRBV7-2 and TRBJ2-7; TRBD1 agrees at 7 bases. Germline V CDR1 and CDR2: SGHTA, FQGNSA. The CDR3 runs 14 residues. Unmatched junction bases numbered 4, after V lost 4 bases and J lost 1 base. The CDR3 protein is CASSYTRGSYEQYF. The CDR3 DNA is TGTGCCAGCAGCTATACCAGGGGGTCCTACGAGCAGTACTTC.

V and J are TRBV7-2 and TRBJ2-3, with 7 bases identical to TRBD1. This CDR3 has 16 amino acids. Per the germline V gene, CDR1 is SGHTA and CDR2 is FQGNSA. Germline trimming cut 4 bases from V and 2 bases from J; bases unmatched to any gene: 9. In DNA form, the CDR3 reads TGTGCCAGCAGCTGGGAATCTGGACAGGCCACAGATACGCAGTATTTT. It yields the protein CASSWESGQATDTQYF.

This clonotype was observed at least ten times. This chain uses TRBV6-2 or TRBV6-3 with TRBJ1-1, with a tentative D call TRBD1 (5 bases). The CDR3 extends over 14 amino acids. Germline V gene data show CDR1 as MNHEY and CDR2 as SVGEGT. The ends were cut back, 0 bases at V and 6 bases at J, with 11 bases in the middle. In DNA, the CDR3 is TGTGCCAGCAGTTACTCGGAGGGGAAGGCTGAAGCTTTCTTT. This sequence encodes CASSYSEGKAEAFF.

In its sample, this clonotype was seen a few times. The chain joins TRBV3-1 to TRBJ2-5, with D perhaps TRBD2 (6 bases). The CDR3 totals 14 residues. V lost 4 bases and J 0 bases, leaving 9 bases between the germline ends. CDR1 LGHDT and CDR2 YNNKEL come from the germline V gene (reference sequence). The CDR3 region is CASSLRDYQETQYF. For the CDR3, the DNA is TGTGCCAGCAGCCTCAGGGACTACCAAGAGACCCAGTACTTC.

At least ten counts were recorded for this clonotype. The V call is TRBV28, the J call TRBJ2-1; the match to TRBD2 covers 10 bases. CDR3 length: 16 amino acids. The junction had 3 bases not matched to a gene; V was cut back by 4 bases and J by 0 bases. In germline, CDR1 is MDHEN, CDR2 SYDVKM. The DNA for the CDR3 is TGTGCCAGCAGTTCCTCTAGCGGGAGCTCCTACAATGAGCAGTTCTTC. Its translation: CASSSSSGSSYNEQFF. Full variable domain (outside the CDR3, taken from reference TRBV28 and TRBJ2-1): DVKVTQSSRYLVKRTGEKVFLECVQDMDHENMFWYRQDPGLGLRLIYFSYDVKMKEKGDIPEGYSVSREKKERFSLILESASTNQTSMYLCASSSSSGSSYNEQFFGPGTRLTVL.

In its sample, this clonotype was seen a few times. A junction end diverges from the germline sequence, so it may reflect a read error. The CDR3 bases are TGCGCCAGCGGCTTGGTTGCGGGAGGGCCTGATGAGCAGTTCTTC. Residues: CASGLVAGGPDEQFF. The chain employs TRBV5-1 and TRBJ2-1; 9 nucleotides align to TRBD2. This CDR3 comprises 15 residues. CDR1 and CDR2 from the germline V gene are SGHRS and YFSETQ. Together with reference TRBV5-1 and TRBJ2-1, the CDR3 gives the full variable domain: KAGVTQTPRYLIKTRGQQVTLSCSPISGHRSVSWYQQTPGQGLQFLFEYFSETQRNKGNFPGRFSGRQFSNSRSEMNVSTLELGDSALYLCASGLVAGGPDEQFFGPGTRLTVL.

This clonotype was counted at least ten times. This chain uses TRBV5-1 with TRBJ1-6, with TRBD1 matching 10 bases. The trim removed 4 bases at V and 5 bases at J, leaving 6 bases unmatched. The CDR3 length is 16 residues. From germline, CDR1 is SGHRS and CDR2 YFSETQ. As DNA, the CDR3 is TGCGCCAGCAGCGGCGGACAGGGGGTTGATAATTCACCCCTCCACTTT. The encoded protein is CASSGGQGVDNSPLHF.

A word on this clonotype: This may come from a read error, since a much larger clone is one base off. The rearrangement uses TRBV19 and TRBJ2-7; 13 nucleotides agree with TRBD2. This CDR3 is built from 15 residues. Germline CDR1 reads LNHDA; CDR2 reads SQIVND (reference sequence). This CDR3 reads CASTRTSGSFYEQCF. The CDR3 DNA sequence: TGTGCCAGTACCCGGACTAGCGGGAGTTTCTACGAGCAGTGCTTC.

This clonotype showed up just a few times. This chain uses TRBV20-1 with TRBJ2-1; no firm D call. Germline lookup yields CDR1 DFQATT and CDR2 SNEGSKA (reference sequence). The CDR3 runs 14 residues. Trimming cost V 6 bases and J 3 bases, with 15 bases left between them. CDR3: CSAPPGQNYNEQFF. The CDR3 nucleotides are TGCAGTGCCCCGCCGGGCCAAAACTACAATGAGCAGTTCTTC.

The rearrangement links TRBV4-1 to TRBJ1-1, with TRBD1 matching 8 bases. Germline lookup yields CDR1 MGHRA and CDR2 YSYEKL. J was trimmed by 3 bases and V by 1 base; bases with no gene match: 7. CDR3 length: 16 residues. As DNA, the CDR3 is TGCGCCAGCAGCCAAGTCAGGGGGCTAGTGGACACTGAAGCTTTCTTT. Protein sequence: CASSQVRGLVDTEAFF.

V gene TRBV6-1 combines with J gene TRBJ2-7, with 9 bases lining up with TRBD1. Germline V gene lookup returns CDR1 MNHNS and CDR2 SASEGT. The CDR3 contains 12 residues. Trimming removed 7 bases from V and 5 bases from J; junction bases left unmatched: 3. CDR3 nucleotide sequence: TGTGCCAGCAAATGGACAGGGGACGAGCAGTACTTC. It is translated as CASKWTGDEQYF.

This clonotype showed up many times. The CDR3 DNA reads as TGTGCCACCGAAGGGGACAGGGGGTACAATGAGCAGTTCTTC. It is translated as CATEGDRGYNEQFF. The chain combines TRBV28 with TRBJ2-1; 11 nucleotides agree with TRBD1. In germline, CDR1 is MDHEN, CDR2 SYDVKM. The J segment lost 4 bases and the V segment lost 10 bases, leaving 6 bases of the junction unmatched. This CDR3 has 14 residues.

Turning to this clonotype: A much bigger clone sits one base away, suggesting this may be a read error. V usage is TRBV6-1 and J usage is TRBJ1-4; possibly TRBD1 for D (6 bases). CDR3 size: 14 residues. The V gene's germline CDR1 is MNHNS and CDR2 SASEGT. CDR3 coding DNA: TGTGGCAGCGGAACTACAGGGATGGGTGAAAAACTGTTTTTT. Translation gives CGSGTTGMGEKLFF.

This clonotype was found a few times. The chain couples TRBV9 to TRBJ1-2; D is perhaps TRBD1 (5 bases). Germline CDR1 SGDLS, CDR2 YYNGEE. This CDR3 is built from 14 residues. V lost 2 bases, J lost 8 bases, and 16 bases lay in between. In DNA, the CDR3 is TGTGCCAGCAGCGTCGGGCAGGGCGTCGAGGGCTACACCTTC. This translates into CASSVGQGVEGYTF.

The V gene is TRBV9, the J gene TRBJ2-1; no clear D. Trimming cost V 2 bases and J 9 bases, with 9 bases left between them. Germline lookup yields CDR1 SGDLS and CDR2 YYNGEE. The CDR3 loop spans 12 amino acids. The DNA for the CDR3 is TGTGCCAGCAGCGTTTCCCTAGGTGAGCAGTTCTTC. Protein product: CASSVSLGEQFF.

Many counts were recorded for this clonotype. The chain employs TRBV20-1 and TRBJ2-1; 11 positions agree with TRBD2. Germline values: CDR1 DFQATT, CDR2 SNEGSKA (reference sequence). CDR3 length equals 15 residues. V dropped 3 bases and J dropped 3; count of bases not matched to a gene: 4. The CDR3 region is CSARETSGIYNEQFF. CDR3 nucleotides: TGCAGTGCTAGGGAGACTAGCGGGATCTACAATGAGCAGTTCTTC.

This clonotype was seen many times. This chain links TRBV28 with TRBJ1-1, with TRBD1 matching over 7 bases. The CDR3 consists of 14 residues. The germline V gene encodes CDR1 MDHEN and CDR2 SYDVKM. V lost 6 bases and J lost 5; bases outside the gene matches: 9. CDR3 loop: CASRSRQGGTEAFF. The CDR3 DNA reads TGTGCCAGCAGGTCAAGACAGGGAGGGACTGAAGCTTTCTTT.

In this sample, this clonotype turned up many times. The V and J genes are TRBV24-1 and TRBJ1-5; D is uncertain. Germline lookup yields CDR1 KGHDR and CDR2 SFDVKD. The CDR3 is 13 amino acids. V lost 12 bases and J lost 2, with 13 bases in between. The CDR3 DNA reads as TGTGCCTGCGCTTACAGCGGCAATCAGCCCCAGCATTTT. Translation: CACAYSGNQPQHF.

About this clonotype itself: It may be a read error: a sequence one base away is much more abundant. The chain recombines TRBV12-3 or TRBV12-4 with TRBJ2-4, with TRBD2 as a possible D gene (7 bases). With 3 bases removed from V and 8 bases from J, the gap between germline ends came to 14 bases. This CDR3 is built from 14 residues. The CDR3 spells CASSFGGGQDIQYF. CDR3 nucleotide sequence: TGTGCCAGCAGTTTTGGCGGGGGCCAAGACATTCAGTACTTC.

This clonotype was detected ten times or more. The chain is built from TRBV7-3 and TRBJ1-1; D perhaps matches TRBD1 (5 bases). The V end lost 0 bases, the J end lost 3 bases, and 20 bases lay between the germline ends. The V gene's germline CDR1 is SGHTA and CDR2 FQGTGA. This CDR3 is built from 18 residues. CDR3 amino acids: CASSLTAGAVGRDTEAFF. The CDR3 region has the DNA TGTGCCAGCAGCTTAACGGCCGGGGCGGTAGGTAGGGACACTGAAGCTTTCTTT.